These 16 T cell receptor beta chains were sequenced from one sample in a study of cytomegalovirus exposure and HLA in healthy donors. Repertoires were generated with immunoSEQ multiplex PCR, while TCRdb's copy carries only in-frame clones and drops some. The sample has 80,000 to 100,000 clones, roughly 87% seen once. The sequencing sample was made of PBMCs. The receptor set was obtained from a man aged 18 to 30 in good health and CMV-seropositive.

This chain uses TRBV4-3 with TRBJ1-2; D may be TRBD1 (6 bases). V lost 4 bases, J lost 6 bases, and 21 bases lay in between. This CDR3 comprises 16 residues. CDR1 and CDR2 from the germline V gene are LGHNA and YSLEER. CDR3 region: CASSPYSAGDTDGYTF. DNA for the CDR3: TGCGCCAGCAGCCCTTATTCGGCAGGGGATACCGATGGCTACACCTTC.

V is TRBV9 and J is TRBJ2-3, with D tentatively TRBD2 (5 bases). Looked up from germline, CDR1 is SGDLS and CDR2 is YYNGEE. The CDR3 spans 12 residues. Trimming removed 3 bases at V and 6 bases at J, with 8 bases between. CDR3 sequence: CASSASSDTQYF. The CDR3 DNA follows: TGTGCCAGCAGCGCCTCTAGCGATACGCAGTATTTT.

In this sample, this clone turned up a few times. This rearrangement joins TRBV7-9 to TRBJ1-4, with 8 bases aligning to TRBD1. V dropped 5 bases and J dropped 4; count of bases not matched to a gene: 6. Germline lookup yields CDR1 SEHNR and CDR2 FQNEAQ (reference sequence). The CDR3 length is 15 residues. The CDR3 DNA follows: TGTGCCAGCAGCCCGACGACAGGGGTTAATGAAAAACTGTTTTTT. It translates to CASSPTTGVNEKLFF.

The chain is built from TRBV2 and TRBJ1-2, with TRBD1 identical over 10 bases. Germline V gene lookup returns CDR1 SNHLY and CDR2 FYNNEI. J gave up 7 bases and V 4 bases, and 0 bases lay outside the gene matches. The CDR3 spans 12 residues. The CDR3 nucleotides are TGTGCCAGCAGTGGACAGGGGGCTGGCTACACCTTC. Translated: CASSGQGAGYTF.

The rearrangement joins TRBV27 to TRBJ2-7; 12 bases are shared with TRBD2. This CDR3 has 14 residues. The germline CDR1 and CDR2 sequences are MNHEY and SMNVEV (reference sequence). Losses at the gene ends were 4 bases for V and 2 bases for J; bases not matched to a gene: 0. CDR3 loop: CASSWTSGAYEQYF. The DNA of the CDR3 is TGTGCCAGCAGTTGGACTAGCGGGGCCTACGAGCAGTACTTC.

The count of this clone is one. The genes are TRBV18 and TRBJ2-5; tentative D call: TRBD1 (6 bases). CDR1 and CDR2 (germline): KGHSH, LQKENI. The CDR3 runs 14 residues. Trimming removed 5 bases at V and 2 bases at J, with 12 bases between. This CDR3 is CASSYRDTQETQYF. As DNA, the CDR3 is TGTGCCAGCTCATACCGGGACACACAAGAGACCCAGTACTTC.

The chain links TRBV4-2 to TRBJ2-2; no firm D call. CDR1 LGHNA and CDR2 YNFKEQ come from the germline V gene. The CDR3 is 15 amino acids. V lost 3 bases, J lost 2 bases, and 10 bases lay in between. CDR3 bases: TGTGCCAGCAGCCAGGCCGTTAGCAACACCGGGGAGCTGTTTTTT. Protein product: CASSQAVSNTGELFF.

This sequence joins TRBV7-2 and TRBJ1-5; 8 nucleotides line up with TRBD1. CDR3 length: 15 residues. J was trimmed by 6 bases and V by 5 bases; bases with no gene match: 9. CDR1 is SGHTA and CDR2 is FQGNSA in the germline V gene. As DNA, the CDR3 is TGTGCCAGCAGCGCAAGAGCAGGGGGCGGTCAGCCCCAGCATTTT. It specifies CASSARAGGGQPQHF.

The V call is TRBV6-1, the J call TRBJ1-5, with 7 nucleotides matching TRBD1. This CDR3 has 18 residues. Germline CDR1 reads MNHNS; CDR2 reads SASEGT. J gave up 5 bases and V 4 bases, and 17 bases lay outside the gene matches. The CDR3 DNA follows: TGTGCCAGCAGTGGAACGGGGCAGGGGGACGTGAGGCATCAGCCCCAGCATTTT. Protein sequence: CASSGTGQGDVRHQPQHF.

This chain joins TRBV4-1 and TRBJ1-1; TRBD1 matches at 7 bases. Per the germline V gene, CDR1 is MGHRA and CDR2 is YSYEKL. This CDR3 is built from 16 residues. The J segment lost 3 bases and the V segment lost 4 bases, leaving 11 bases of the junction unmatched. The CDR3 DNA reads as TGCGCCAGCAGCCTAGGGACAGCCCCCGGGGACACTGAAGCTTTCTTT. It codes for CASSLGTAPGDTEAFF.

The DNA for the CDR3 is TGTGCCAGCAGCTTGATCGGCGGGAGAAGAGAGCAGTACTTC. Encoded protein: CASSLIGGRREQYF. J is TRBJ2-7 and V is TRBV5-4, with 7 bases matching TRBD2. CDR3 length equals 14 residues. Unmatched junction bases numbered 8, after V lost 1 base and J lost 7 bases. The germline V gene has CDR1 SGHNT and CDR2 YYREEE (reference sequence). Together with reference TRBV5-4 and TRBJ2-7, the CDR3 gives the full variable domain: ETGVTQSPTHLIKTRGQQVTLRCSSQSGHNTVSWYQQALGQGPQFIFQYYREEENGRGNFPPRFSGLQFPNYSSELNVNALELDDSALYLCASSLIGGRREQYFGPGTRLTVT.

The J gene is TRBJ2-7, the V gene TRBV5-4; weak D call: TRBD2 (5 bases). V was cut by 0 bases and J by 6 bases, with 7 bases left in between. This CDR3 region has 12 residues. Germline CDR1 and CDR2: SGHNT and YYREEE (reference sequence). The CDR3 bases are TGTGCCAGCAGCTTGGGAGAGGGCGAGCAGTACTTC. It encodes CASSLGEGEQYF.

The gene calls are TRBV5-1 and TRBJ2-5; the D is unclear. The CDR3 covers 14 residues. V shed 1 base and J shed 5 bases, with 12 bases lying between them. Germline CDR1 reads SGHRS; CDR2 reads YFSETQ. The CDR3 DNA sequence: TGCGCCAGCAGCTTGTCTGAGACACTTGAGACCCAGTACTTC. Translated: CASSLSETLETQYF.

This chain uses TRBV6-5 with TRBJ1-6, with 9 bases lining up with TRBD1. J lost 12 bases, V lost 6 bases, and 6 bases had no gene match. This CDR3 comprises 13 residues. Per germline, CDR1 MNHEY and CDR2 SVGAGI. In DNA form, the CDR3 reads TGTGCCAGCAGACAGGGGGCGTTCTTACCCCTCCACTTT. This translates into CASRQGAFLPLHF.

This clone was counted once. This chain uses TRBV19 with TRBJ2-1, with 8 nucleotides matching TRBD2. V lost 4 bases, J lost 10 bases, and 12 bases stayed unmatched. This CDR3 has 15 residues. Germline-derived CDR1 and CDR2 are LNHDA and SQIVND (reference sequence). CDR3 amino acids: CASSNTPGGALEQFF. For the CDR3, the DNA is TGTGCCAGTAGTAATACGCCCGGGGGGGCTTTGGAGCAGTTCTTC.

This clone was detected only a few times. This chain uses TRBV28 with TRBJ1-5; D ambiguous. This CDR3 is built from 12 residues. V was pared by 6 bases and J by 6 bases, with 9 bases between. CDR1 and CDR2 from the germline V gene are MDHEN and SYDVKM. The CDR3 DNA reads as TGTGCCAGCAGCCAGACACCTCAGCCCCAGCATTTT. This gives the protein CASSQTPQPQHF. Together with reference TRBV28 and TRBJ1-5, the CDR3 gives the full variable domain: DVKVTQSSRYLVKRTGEKVFLECVQDMDHENMFWYRQDPGLGLRLIYFSYDVKMKEKGDIPEGYSVSREKKERFSLILESASTNQTSMYLCASSQTPQPQHFGDGTRLSIL.